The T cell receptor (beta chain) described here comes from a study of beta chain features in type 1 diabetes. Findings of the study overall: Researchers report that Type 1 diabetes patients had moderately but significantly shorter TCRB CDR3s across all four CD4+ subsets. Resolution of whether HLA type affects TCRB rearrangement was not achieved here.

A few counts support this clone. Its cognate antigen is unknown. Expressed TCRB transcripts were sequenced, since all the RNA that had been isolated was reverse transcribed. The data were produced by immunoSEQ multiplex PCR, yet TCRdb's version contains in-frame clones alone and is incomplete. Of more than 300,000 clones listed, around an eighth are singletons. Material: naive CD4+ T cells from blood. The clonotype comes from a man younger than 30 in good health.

The CDR3 loop reads CASSLPEGVLGTGELFF. CDR3 in DNA: TGCGCCAGCAGCCTCCCTGAGGGGGTACTGGGCACCGGGGAGCTGTTTTTT. The V gene is TRBV4-1, the J gene TRBJ2-2; TRBD1 is a possible D gene (6 bases). The V end was cut by 4 bases, the J end by 4 bases, with 19 bases between. Germline V CDR1 and CDR2: MGHRA, YSYEKL. This CDR3 has 17 residues.